Listed below are T cell receptor beta chains from one sample, sequenced in a study of T cell responses to AZD1222 COVID-19 vaccine. Here immunoSEQ multiplex PCR was the method, and the copy in TCRdb shows in-frame clones only, minus some. The sample consists of about 130,000 clones, 88% of them appearing once. The material was peripheral blood, obtained on day 0 of AZD1222 vaccination. The receptors originated from an adult in good health. Each CDR3 is given with its conserved first and last residue. A D gene is named only where the DNA matches it firmly. Only part of the rows carry a size: once, few, many, or a class if the clone is expanded.

CDR3aa: CASSESTSSPLHF
CDR3nt: TGCGCCAGCAGTGAGTCGACATCTTCACCCCTCCACTTT
abundance: NA
j_gene: TRBJ1-6
d_gene: NA
v_gene: TRBV10-1

CDR3aa: CSVVGVTYGYTF
CDR3nt: TGCAGCGTTGTGGGGGTGACCTATGGCTACACCTTC
abundance: once
j_gene: TRBJ1-2
d_gene: NA
v_gene: TRBV29-1

CDR3aa: CASSREAEQFF
CDR3nt: TGTGCCAGCAGCCGGGAGGCTGAGCAGTTCTTC
abundance: NA
j_gene: TRBJ2-1
d_gene: TRBD2
v_gene: TRBV7-9

CDR3aa: CATEDYSRDTQYF
CDR3nt: TGTGCCACCGAGGACTATTCCCGAGATACGCAGTATTTT
abundance: NA
j_gene: TRBJ2-3
d_gene: NA
v_gene: TRBV25-1

CDR3aa: CASSYRSVSGGGEQYF
CDR3nt: TGTGCCAGCAGTTACCGGTCGGTTAGCGGGGGTGGGGAGCAGTACTTC
abundance: few
j_gene: TRBJ2-7
d_gene: TRBD2
v_gene: TRBV6-5

CDR3aa: CASSQVPSGGKNEQFF
CDR3nt: TGTGCCAGCAGCCAAGTCCCTAGCGGGGGGAAAAATGAGCAGTTCTTC
abundance: NA
j_gene: TRBJ2-1
d_gene: TRBD2
v_gene: TRBV3-1/TRBV3-2

CDR3aa: CASAHVEGLYGYTF
CDR3nt: TGTGCCAGCGCTCACGTTGAAGGCCTTTATGGCTACACCTTC
abundance: NA
j_gene: TRBJ1-2
d_gene: NA
v_gene: TRBV19

CDR3aa: CASSLDRGGNEQFF
CDR3nt: TGTGCCAGCAGCTTGGACAGGGGTGGGAATGAGCAGTTCTTC
abundance: NA
j_gene: TRBJ2-1
d_gene: TRBD1
v_gene: TRBV7-9

CDR3aa: CASSRTGANEKLFF
CDR3nt: TGTGCCAGCAGCCGGACAGGCGCTAATGAAAAACTGTTTTTT
abundance: NA
j_gene: TRBJ1-4
d_gene: TRBD1
v_gene: TRBV2

CDR3aa: CSATLPGGGEQFF
CDR3nt: TGCAGCGCTACACTACCAGGGGGTGGGGAGCAGTTCTTC
abundance: few
j_gene: TRBJ2-1
d_gene: TRBD1
v_gene: TRBV29-1

CDR3aa: CASSAGGTEAFF
CDR3nt: TGTGCCAGCAGTGCAGGGGGCACTGAAGCTTTCTTT
abundance: NA
j_gene: TRBJ1-1
d_gene: TRBD1
v_gene: TRBV12-3/TRBV12-4

CDR3aa: CAIHPGHSSYEQYF
CDR3nt: TGTGCCATTCATCCCGGACATAGCTCCTACGAGCAGTACTTC
abundance: NA
j_gene: TRBJ2-7
d_gene: NA
v_gene: TRBV28

CDR3aa: CASKEEEGNYGYTF
CDR3nt: TGTGCCAGCAAGGAGGAAGAGGGGAACTATGGCTACACCTTC
abundance: NA
j_gene: TRBJ1-2
d_gene: NA
v_gene: TRBV2

CDR3aa: CASTGTASYNEQFF
CDR3nt: TGTGCCAGCACCGGGACAGCATCCTACAATGAGCAGTTCTTC
abundance: NA
j_gene: TRBJ2-1
d_gene: TRBD1
v_gene: TRBV2

CDR3aa: CASSKSGTLSYEQYF
CDR3nt: TGTGCCAGCAGCAAATCTGGGACCCTCTCCTACGAGCAGTACTTC
abundance: NA
j_gene: TRBJ2-7
d_gene: NA
v_gene: TRBV21-1

CDR3aa: CASSSGLAGEVGELFF
CDR3nt: TGTGCCAGCAGCTCGGGACTAGCGGGAGAGGTCGGGGAGCTGTTTTTT
abundance: NA
j_gene: TRBJ2-2
d_gene: TRBD2
v_gene: TRBV7-9

CDR3aa: CASKSGPTFPEQYF
CDR3nt: TGTGCCAGCAAATCTGGACCGACTTTCCCCGAGCAGTACTTC
abundance: NA
j_gene: TRBJ2-7
d_gene: NA
v_gene: TRBV6-5

CDR3aa: CASSDPRGTGSNEQFF
CDR3nt: TGCGCCAGCAGTGACCCCCGTGGGACAGGGTCCAATGAGCAGTTCTTC
abundance: NA
j_gene: TRBJ2-1
d_gene: TRBD1
v_gene: TRBV10-1

CDR3aa: CASSSPEGTHVF
CDR3nt: TGTGCCAGCAGCTCCCCTGAGGGGACGCATGTCTTT
abundance: NA
j_gene: TRBJ1-1
d_gene: NA
v_gene: TRBV7-3

CDR3aa: CASSLKQTNTGELFF
CDR3nt: TGTGCCAGCAGCTTGAAACAGACGAACACCGGGGAGCTGTTTTTT
abundance: NA
j_gene: TRBJ2-2
d_gene: NA
v_gene: TRBV5-4

CDR3aa: CASSRTGTSGSNTGELFF
CDR3nt: TGTGCCAGCAGCCGGACCGGGACTAGCGGGTCGAACACCGGGGAGCTGTTTTTT
abundance: NA
j_gene: TRBJ2-2
d_gene: TRBD2
v_gene: TRBV7-7

CDR3aa: CASSFYSSNGYTF
CDR3nt: TGTGCCAGCAGCTTTTACTCCAGCAATGGCTACACCTTC
abundance: once
j_gene: TRBJ1-2
d_gene: NA
v_gene: TRBV5-8

CDR3aa: CASSHPSCWSGELFF
CDR3nt: TGCGCCAGCAGTCACCCCTCGTGTTGGTCCGGGGAGCTGTTTTTT
abundance: NA
j_gene: TRBJ2-2
d_gene: NA
v_gene: TRBV23-1

CDR3aa: CASSPYGLSYEQYF
CDR3nt: TGTGCCAGCAGCCCGTACGGACTCTCCTACGAGCAGTACTTC
abundance: once
j_gene: TRBJ2-7
d_gene: NA
v_gene: TRBV7-7

CDR3aa: CASSKTGGNTIYF
CDR3nt: TGTGCCAGCAGCAAGACAGGGGGAAACACCATATATTTT
abundance: NA
j_gene: TRBJ1-3
d_gene: TRBD1
v_gene: TRBV12-3/TRBV12-4

CDR3aa: CASSPARGEKLFF
CDR3nt: TGTGCCAGCAGCCCCGCCAGGGGTGAAAAACTGTTTTTT
abundance: NA
j_gene: TRBJ1-4
d_gene: NA
v_gene: TRBV11-2

CDR3aa: CASSSGYVLNEQFF
CDR3nt: TGTGCCAGCAGCTCCGGTTATGTGCTGAATGAGCAGTTCTTC
abundance: few
j_gene: TRBJ2-1
d_gene: NA
v_gene: TRBV7-2

CDR3aa: CASSRGTSGSGGTDTQYF
CDR3nt: TGCGCCAGCAGCCGGGGGACTAGCGGGAGCGGTGGCACAGATACGCAGTATTTT
abundance: NA
j_gene: TRBJ2-3
d_gene: TRBD2
v_gene: TRBV4-3

CDR3aa: CASSSSGRYPHEQYF
CDR3nt: TGTGCCAGCAGTTCATCGGGCCGATATCCCCACGAGCAGTACTTC
abundance: NA
j_gene: TRBJ2-7
d_gene: NA
v_gene: TRBV27

CDR3aa: CASSLGVGGIQETQYF
CDR3nt: TGTGCCAGCAGCTTAGGAGTCGGGGGCATCCAAGAGACCCAGTACTTC
abundance: NA
j_gene: TRBJ2-5
d_gene: NA
v_gene: TRBV7-9

CDR3aa: CASSQGQGTTEAFF
CDR3nt: TGCGCCAGCAGCCAGGGACAGGGTACCACTGAAGCTTTCTTT
abundance: NA
j_gene: TRBJ1-1
d_gene: TRBD1
v_gene: TRBV5-1

CDR3aa: CASSLEYEQYF
CDR3nt: TGTGCCAGCAGCCTAGAGTACGAGCAGTACTTC
abundance: NA
j_gene: TRBJ2-7
d_gene: NA
v_gene: TRBV28

CDR3aa: CAIMRTANTGELFF
CDR3nt: TGTGCCATCATGAGGACAGCGAACACCGGGGAGCTGTTTTTT
abundance: NA
j_gene: TRBJ2-2
d_gene: NA
v_gene: TRBV10-3

CDR3aa: CASSPGSGVGYNEQFF
CDR3nt: TGTGCCAGCAGCCCAGGGAGCGGAGTGGGGTACAATGAGCAGTTCTTC
abundance: NA
j_gene: TRBJ2-1
d_gene: NA
v_gene: TRBV9

CDR3aa: CASSLGVAGVSEQYF
CDR3nt: TGTGCCAGCAGCTTAGGCGTCGCAGGGGTTAGCGAGCAGTACTTC
abundance: NA
j_gene: TRBJ2-7
d_gene: NA
v_gene: TRBV11-3

CDR3aa: CASSTRLAGASTDTQYF
CDR3nt: TGTGCCAGCAGCACCCGACTAGCGGGAGCGAGCACAGATACGCAGTATTTT
abundance: NA
j_gene: TRBJ2-3
d_gene: TRBD2
v_gene: TRBV11-3

CDR3aa: CALPREGETQYF
CDR3nt: TGTGCCCTACCGAGGGAGGGAGAGACCCAGTACTTC
abundance: once
j_gene: TRBJ2-5
d_gene: TRBD2
v_gene: TRBV30